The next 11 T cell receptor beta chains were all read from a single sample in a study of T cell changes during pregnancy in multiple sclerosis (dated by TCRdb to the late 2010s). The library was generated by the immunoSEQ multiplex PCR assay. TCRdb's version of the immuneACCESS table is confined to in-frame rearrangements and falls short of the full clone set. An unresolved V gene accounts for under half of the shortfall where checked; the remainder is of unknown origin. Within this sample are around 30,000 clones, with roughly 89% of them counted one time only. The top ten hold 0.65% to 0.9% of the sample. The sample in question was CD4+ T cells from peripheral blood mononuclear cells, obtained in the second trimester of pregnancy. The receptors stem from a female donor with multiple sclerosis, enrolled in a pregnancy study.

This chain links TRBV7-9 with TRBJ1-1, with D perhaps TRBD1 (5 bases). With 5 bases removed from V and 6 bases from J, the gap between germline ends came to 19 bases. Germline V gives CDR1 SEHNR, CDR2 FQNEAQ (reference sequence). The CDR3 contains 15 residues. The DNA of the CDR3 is TGTGCCAGCAGCCTTATGCAGGGCCCGCGCGCTGAAGCTTTCTTT. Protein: CASSLMQGPRAEAFF.

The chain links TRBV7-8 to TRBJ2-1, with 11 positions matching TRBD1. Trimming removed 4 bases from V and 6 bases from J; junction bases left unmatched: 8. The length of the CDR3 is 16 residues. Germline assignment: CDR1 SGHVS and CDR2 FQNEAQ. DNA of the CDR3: TGTGCCAGCAGCTCCCCAGGACAGGGGGCGTCCAATGAGCAGTTCTTC. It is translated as CASSSPGQGASNEQFF.

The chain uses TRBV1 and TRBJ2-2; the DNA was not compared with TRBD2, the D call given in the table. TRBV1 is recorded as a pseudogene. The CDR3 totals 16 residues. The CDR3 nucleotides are TGCACCAGCAGCCAAGAGGAGCGGGGGAACACCGGGGAGCTGTTTTTT. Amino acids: CTSSQEERGNTGELFF.

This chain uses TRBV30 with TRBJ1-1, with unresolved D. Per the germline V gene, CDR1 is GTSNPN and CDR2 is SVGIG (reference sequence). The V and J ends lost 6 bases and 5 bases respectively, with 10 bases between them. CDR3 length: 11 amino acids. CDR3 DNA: TGTGCCTGCGGGGTCAGAACTGAAGCTTTCTTT. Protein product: CACGVRTEAFF. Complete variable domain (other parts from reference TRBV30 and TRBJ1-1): SQTIHQWPATLVQPVGSPLSLECTVEGTSNPNLYWYRQAAGRGLQLLFYSVGIGQISSEVPQNLSASRPQDRQFILSSKKLLLSDSGFYLCACGVRTEAFFGQGTRLTVV.

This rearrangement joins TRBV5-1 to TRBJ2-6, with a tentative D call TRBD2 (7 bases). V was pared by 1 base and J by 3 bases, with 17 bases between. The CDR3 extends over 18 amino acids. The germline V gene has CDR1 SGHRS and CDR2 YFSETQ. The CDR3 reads CASSLSLGGLVGANVLTF. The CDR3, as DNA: TGCGCCAGCAGCTTGTCCTTGGGGGGGCTGGTTGGGGCCAACGTCCTGACTTTC.

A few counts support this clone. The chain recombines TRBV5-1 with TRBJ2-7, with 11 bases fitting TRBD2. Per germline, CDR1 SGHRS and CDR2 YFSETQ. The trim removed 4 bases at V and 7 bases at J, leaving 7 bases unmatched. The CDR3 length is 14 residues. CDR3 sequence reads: CASSVTSGVREQYF. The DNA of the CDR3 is TGCGCCAGCAGCGTGACTAGCGGGGTGAGGGAGCAGTACTTC.

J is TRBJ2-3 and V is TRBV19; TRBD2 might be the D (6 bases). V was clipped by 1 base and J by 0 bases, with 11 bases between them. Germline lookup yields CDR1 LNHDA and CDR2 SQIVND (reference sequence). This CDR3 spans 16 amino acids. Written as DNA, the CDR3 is TGTGCCAGTAGTATAGTCGGCGGGGCGAGCACAGATACGCAGTATTTT. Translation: CASSIVGGASTDTQYF. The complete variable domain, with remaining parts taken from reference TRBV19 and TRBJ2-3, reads DGGITQSPKYLFRKEGQNVTLSCEQNLNHDAMYWYRQDPGQGLRLIYYSQIVNDFQKGDIAEGYSVSREKKESFPLTVTSAQKNPTAFYLCASSIVGGASTDTQYFGPGTRLTVL.

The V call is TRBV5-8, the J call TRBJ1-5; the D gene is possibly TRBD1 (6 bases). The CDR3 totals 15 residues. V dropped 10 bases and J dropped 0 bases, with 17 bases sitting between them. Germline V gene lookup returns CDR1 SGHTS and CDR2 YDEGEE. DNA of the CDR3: TGTGCCGACAGACCCACAGGGTATAGCAATCAGCCCCAGCATTTT. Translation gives CADRPTGYSNQPQHF.

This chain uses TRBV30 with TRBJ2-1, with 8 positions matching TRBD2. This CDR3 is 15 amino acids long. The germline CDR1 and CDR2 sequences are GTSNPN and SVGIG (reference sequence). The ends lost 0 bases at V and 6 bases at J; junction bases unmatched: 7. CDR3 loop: CAWSVTGGARNEQFF. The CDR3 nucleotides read TGTGCCTGGAGTGTAACGGGGGGGGCCCGCAATGAGCAGTTCTTC. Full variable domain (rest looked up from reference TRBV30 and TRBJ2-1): SQTIHQWPATLVQPVGSPLSLECTVEGTSNPNLYWYRQAAGRGLQLLFYSVGIGQISSEVPQNLSASRPQDRQFILSSKKLLLSDSGFYLCAWSVTGGARNEQFFGPGTRLTVL.

CDR3 DNA sequence: TGTGCCAGCAGTAGGACAGGGGTTCACGAGCAGTACTTC. Translating it yields CASSRTGVHEQYF. The rearrangement uses TRBV6-5 and TRBJ2-7; 9 bases map to TRBD1. CDR1 and CDR2 from the germline V gene are MNHEY and SVGAGI. V shed 5 bases, J shed 5 bases, and the junction held 4 bases outside the gene matches. The CDR3 is made up of 13 amino acids.

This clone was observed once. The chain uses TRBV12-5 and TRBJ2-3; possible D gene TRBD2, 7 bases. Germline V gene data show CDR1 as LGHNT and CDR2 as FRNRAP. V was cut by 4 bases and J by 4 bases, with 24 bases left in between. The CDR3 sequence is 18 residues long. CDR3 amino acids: CASGSTPDGGPRADTQYF. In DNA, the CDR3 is TGTGCTAGTGGTTCGACCCCCGACGGGGGGCCCCGTGCAGATACGCAGTATTTT.